The TCR beta chain under discussion was sequenced for a study of neoadjuvant anti-PD-1 for oral cavity cancer. TCRdb keeps only in-frame clones here, not all; method: immunoSEQ multiplex PCR. This table holds tens of thousands of clones, roughly nine tenths found once. Time point described: after neoadjuvant nivolumab, at surgical resection. Only a few counts were recorded for this clone. The antigen is unknown. Points from the study as a whole: Higher pretreatment Treg/Th17 ratios tracked higher pretreatment blood clonality.

The ends lost 5 bases at V and 7 bases at J; junction bases unmatched: 7. The CDR3 sequence is 13 residues long. The germline gives CDR1 ENHRY, CDR2 SYGVKD. This chain links TRBV10-3 with TRBJ1-1; 7 nucleotides align to TRBD1. The sample was PBMCs, taken after nivolumab (anti-PD-1) treatment. This clonotype was obtained from a person aged 40-85 years with oral cavity squamous cell carcinoma. CDR3 loop: CAISIQGQREAFF. CDR3 in DNA: TGTGCCATCAGTATACAGGGGCAGCGTGAAGCTTTCTTT.